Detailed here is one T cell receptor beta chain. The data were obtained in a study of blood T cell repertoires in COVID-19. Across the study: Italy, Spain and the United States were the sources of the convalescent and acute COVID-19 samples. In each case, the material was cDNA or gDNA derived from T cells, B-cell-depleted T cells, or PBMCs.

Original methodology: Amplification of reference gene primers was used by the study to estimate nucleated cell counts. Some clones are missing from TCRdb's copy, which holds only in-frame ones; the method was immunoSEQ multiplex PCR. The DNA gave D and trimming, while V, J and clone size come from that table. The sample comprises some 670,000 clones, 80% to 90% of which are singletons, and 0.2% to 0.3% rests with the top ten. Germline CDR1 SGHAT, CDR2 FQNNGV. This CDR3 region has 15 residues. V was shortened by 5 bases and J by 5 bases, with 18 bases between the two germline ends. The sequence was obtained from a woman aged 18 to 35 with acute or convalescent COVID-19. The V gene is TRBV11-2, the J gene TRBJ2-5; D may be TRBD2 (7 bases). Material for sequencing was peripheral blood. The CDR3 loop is CASSPNWGGRETQYF. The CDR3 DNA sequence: TGTGCCAGCAGCCCTAACTGGGGGGGCCGGGAGACCCAGTACTTC.